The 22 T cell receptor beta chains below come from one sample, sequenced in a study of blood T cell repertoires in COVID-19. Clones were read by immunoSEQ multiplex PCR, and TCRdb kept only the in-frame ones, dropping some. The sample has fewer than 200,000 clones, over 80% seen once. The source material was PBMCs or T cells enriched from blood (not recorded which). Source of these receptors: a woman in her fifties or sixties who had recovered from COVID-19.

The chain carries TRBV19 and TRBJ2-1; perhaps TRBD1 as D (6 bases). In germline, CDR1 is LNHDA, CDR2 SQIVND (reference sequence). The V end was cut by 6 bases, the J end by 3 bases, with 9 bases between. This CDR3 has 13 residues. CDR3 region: CASRGAVYNEQFF. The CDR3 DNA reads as TGTGCCAGTAGGGGGGCCGTCTACAATGAGCAGTTCTTC.

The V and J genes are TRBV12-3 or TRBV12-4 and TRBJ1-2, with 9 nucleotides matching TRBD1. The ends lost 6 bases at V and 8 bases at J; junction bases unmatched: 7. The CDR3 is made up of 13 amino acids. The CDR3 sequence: CASRHETGGGYTF. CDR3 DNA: TGTGCCAGCAGGCATGAGACAGGGGGAGGCTACACCTTC.

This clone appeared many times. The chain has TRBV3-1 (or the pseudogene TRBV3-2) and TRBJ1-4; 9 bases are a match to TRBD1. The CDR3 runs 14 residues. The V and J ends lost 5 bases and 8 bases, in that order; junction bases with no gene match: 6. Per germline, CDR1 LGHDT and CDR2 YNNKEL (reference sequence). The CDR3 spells CASSSGQGWEKLFF. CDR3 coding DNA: TGTGCCAGCAGCTCGGGACAGGGCTGGGAAAAACTGTTTTTT.

The CDR3 sequence: CASSLGQTPTLSGANVLTF. The CDR3 coding sequence is TGTGCCAGCAGCCTCGGACAGACACCAACCCTCTCTGGGGCCAACGTCCTGACTTTC. The J gene is TRBJ2-6, the V gene TRBV9; the D gene is possibly TRBD1 (6 bases). The germline gives CDR1 SGDLS, CDR2 YYNGEE. The germline V and J ends were trimmed by 4 bases and 0 bases, with 20 bases remaining between them. CDR3 length: 19 amino acids.

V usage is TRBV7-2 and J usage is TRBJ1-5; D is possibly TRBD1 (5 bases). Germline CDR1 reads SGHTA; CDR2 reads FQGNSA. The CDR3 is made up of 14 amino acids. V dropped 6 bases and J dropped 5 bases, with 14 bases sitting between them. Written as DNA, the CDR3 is TGTGCCAGCAGTTTCACCGGGGGGGATCAGCCCCAGCATTTT. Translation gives CASSFTGGDQPQHF.

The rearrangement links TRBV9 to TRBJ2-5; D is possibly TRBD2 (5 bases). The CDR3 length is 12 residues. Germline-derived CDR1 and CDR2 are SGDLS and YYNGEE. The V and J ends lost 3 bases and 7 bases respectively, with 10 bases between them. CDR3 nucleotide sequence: TGTGCCAGCAGCGGTCCGGGGAGGACCCAGTACTTC. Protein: CASSGPGRTQYF.

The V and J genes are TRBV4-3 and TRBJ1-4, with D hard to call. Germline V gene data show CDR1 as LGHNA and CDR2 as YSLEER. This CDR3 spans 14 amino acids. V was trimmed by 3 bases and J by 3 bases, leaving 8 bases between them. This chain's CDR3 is CASSQGGANEKLFF. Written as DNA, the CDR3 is TGCGCCAGCAGCCAGGGAGGCGCTAATGAAAAACTGTTTTTT.

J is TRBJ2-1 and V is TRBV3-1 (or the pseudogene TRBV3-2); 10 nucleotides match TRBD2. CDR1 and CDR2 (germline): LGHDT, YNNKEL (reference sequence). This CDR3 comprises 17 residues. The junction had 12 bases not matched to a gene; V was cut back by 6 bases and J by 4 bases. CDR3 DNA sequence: TGTGCCAGCAGTCACAGGACTAGCGGAGGAGATTACAATGAGCAGTTCTTC. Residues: CASSHRTSGGDYNEQFF.

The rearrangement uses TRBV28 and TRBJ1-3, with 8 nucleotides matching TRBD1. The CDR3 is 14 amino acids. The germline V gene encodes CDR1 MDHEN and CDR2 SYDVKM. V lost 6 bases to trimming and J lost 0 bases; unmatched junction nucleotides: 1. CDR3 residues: CASRTGVSGNTIYF. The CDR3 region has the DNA TGTGCCAGCAGGACAGGGGTCTCTGGAAACACCATATATTTT.

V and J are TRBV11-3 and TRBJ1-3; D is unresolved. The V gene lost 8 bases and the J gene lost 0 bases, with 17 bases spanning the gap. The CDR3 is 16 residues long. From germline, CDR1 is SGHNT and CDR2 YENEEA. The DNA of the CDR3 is TGTGCCAGCTCCCTGCCCGGGGTGAGCTCTGGAAACACCATATATTTT. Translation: CASSLPGVSSGNTIYF.

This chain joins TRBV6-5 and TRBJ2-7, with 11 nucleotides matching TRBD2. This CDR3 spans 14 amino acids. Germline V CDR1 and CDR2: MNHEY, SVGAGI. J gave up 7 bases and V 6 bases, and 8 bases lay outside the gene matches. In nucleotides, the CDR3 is TGTGCCAGCAGCGTAGCGGGAGGGCCGAGGGAGCAGTACGTC. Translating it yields CASSVAGGPREQYV.

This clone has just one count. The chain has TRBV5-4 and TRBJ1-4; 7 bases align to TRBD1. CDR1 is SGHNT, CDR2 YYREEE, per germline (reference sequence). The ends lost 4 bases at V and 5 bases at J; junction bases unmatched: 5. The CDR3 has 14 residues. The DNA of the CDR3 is TGTGCCAGCAGCACGACAGGGAAGAATGAAAAACTGTTTTTT. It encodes CASSTTGKNEKLFF.

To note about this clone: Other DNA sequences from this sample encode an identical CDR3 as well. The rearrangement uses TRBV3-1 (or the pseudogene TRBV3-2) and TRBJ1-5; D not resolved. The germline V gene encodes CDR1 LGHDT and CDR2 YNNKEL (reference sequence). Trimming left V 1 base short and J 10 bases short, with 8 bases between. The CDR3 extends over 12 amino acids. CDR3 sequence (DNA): TGTGCCAGCAGCCAAGCTCGGGGACCCCAGCATTTT. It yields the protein CASSQARGPQHF.

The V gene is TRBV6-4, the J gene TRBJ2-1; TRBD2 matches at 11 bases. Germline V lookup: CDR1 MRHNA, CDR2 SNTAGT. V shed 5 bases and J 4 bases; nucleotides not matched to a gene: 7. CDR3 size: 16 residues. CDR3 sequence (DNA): TGTGCCAGCAGTCTTACCGGGACTAGCGGTTACAATGAGCAGTTCTTC. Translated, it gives CASSLTGTSGYNEQFF.

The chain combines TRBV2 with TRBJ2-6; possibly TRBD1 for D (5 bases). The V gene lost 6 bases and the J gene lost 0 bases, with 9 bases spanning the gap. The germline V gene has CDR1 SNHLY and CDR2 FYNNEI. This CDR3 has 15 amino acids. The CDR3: CASSRDSSGANVLTF. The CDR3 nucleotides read TGTGCCAGCAGCAGAGACAGCTCTGGGGCCAACGTCCTGACTTTC. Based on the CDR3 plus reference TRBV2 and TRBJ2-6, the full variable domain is EPEVTQTPSHQVTQMGQEVILRCVPISNHLYFYWYRQILGQKVEFLVSFYNNEISEKSEIFDDQFSVERPDGSNFTLKIRSTKLEDSAMYFCASSRDSSGANVLTFGAGSRLTVL.

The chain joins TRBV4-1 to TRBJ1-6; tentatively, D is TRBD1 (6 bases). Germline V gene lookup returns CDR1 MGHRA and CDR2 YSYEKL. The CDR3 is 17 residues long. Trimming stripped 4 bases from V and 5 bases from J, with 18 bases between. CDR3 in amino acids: CASSPAPGQRNNSPLHF. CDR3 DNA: TGCGCCAGCAGCCCCGCACCCGGACAGAGGAATAATTCACCCCTCCACTTT.

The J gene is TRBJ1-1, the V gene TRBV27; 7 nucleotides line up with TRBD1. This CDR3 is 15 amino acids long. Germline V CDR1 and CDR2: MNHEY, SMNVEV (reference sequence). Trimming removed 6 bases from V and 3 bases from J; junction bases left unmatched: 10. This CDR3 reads CASRRGQAVDTEAFF. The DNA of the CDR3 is TGTGCCAGCAGACGTGGACAGGCCGTGGACACTGAAGCTTTCTTT.

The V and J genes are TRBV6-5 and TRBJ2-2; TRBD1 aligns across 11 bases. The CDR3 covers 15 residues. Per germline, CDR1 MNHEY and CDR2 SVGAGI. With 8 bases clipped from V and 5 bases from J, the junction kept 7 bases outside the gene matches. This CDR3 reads CASLGRDRGTGELFF. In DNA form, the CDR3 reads TGTGCCAGCCTCGGCCGGGACAGGGGGACCGGGGAGCTGTTTTTT.

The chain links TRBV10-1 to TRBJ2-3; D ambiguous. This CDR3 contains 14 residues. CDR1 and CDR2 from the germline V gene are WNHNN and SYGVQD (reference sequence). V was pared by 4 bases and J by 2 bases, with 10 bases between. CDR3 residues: CASSAGSVTDTQYF. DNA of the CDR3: TGCGCCAGCAGTGCCGGTTCCGTCACAGATACGCAGTATTTT.

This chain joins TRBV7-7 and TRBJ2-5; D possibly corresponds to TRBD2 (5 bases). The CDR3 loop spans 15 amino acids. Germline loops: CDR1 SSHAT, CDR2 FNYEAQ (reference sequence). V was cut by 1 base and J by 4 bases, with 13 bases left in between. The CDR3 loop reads CASSLGVATGETQYF. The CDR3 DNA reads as TGTGCCAGCAGCTTAGGGGTAGCGACCGGAGAGACCCAGTACTTC. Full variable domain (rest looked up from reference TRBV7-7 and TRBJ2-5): GAGVSQSPRYKVTKRGQDVTLRCDPISSHATLYWYQQALGQGPEFLTYFNYEAQPDKSGLPSDRFSAERPEGSISTLTIQRTEQRDSAMYRCASSLGVATGETQYFGPGTRLLVL.

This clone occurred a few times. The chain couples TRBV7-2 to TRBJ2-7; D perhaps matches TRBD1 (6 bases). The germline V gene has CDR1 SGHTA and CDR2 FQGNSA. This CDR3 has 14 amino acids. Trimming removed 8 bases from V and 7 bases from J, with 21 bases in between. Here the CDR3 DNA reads TGTGCCAGCGGCACGGGACAAACCTTCGGGGAGCAGTACGTC. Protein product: CASGTGQTFGEQYV.

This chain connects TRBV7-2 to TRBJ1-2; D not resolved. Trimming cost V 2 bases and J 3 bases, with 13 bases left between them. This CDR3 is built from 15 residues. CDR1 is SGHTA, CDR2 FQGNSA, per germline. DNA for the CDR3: TGTGCCAGCAGCTTATACGGGAGTTCCGACTATGGCTACACCTTC. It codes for CASSLYGSSDYGYTF.